Ten or more counts support the clone carrying this T cell receptor beta chain. Its cognate antigen is unknown. TCRdb analysed the 5' RACE reads with MiXCR anew, one entry per CDR3 protein. In the table there are around 69,000 distinct CDR3 sequences, around 3% of which are singletons. The data are from a study of neurological immune-mediated disorders. Study-wide results and limits: No CDR3 amino acid sequences were shared by expanded clones across subjects, suggesting private repertoires in all groups. TCR clonal expansion peaked in HTLV-1-associated myelopathy patients and was lowest in multiple sclerosis patients.

The V gene's germline CDR1 is SGHRS and CDR2 YFSETQ. This CDR3 has 13 residues. V shed 4 bases and J shed 7 bases, with 15 bases lying between them. Sequencing was performed on PBMCs. The chain links TRBV5-1 to TRBJ2-7; D not certain. This receptor was obtained from a man aged 35 to 55 with multiple sclerosis. The CDR3 region has the DNA TGCGCCAGCAGCCCCTGGAGCGAAGGGGAGCAGTACTTC. It is translated as CASSPWSEGEQYF. Using reference TRBV5-1 and TRBJ2-7 for the parts outside the CDR3, the full variable domain is KAGVTQTPRYLIKTRGQQVTLSCSPISGHRSVSWYQQTPGQGLQFLFEYFSETQRNKGNFPGRFSGRQFSNSRSEMNVSTLELGDSALYLCASSPWSEGEQYFGPGTRLTVT.